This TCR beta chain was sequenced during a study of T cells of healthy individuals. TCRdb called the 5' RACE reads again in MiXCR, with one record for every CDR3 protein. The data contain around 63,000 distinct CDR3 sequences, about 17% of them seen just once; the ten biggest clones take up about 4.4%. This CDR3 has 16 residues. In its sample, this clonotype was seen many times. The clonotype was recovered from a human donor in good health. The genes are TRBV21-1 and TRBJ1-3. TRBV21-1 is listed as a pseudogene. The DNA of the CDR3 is TGTGCCAGCAGCAAATGCCGACCCGACACTGGAAACACCATATATTTT. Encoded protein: CASSKCRPDTGNTIYF.